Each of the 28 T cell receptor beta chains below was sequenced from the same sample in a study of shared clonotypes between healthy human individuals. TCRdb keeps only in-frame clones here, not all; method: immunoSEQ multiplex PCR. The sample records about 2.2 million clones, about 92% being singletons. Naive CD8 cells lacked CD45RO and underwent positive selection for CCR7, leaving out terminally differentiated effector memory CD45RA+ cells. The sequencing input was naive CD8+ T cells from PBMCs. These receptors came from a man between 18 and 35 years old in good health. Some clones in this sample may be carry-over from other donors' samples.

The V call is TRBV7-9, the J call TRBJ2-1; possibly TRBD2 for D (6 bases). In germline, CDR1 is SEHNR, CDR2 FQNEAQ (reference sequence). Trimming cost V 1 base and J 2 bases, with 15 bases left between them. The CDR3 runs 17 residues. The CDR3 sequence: CASSLELGEVAYNEQFF. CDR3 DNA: TGTGCCAGCAGCTTAGAGCTTGGGGAGGTCGCCTACAATGAGCAGTTCTTC.

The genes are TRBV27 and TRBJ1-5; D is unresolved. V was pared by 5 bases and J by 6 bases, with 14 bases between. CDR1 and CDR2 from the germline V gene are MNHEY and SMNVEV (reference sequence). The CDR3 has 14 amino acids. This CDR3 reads CASSPYGVSQPQHF. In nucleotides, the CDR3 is TGTGCCAGCAGTCCCTACGGGGTCTCTCAGCCCCAGCATTTT.

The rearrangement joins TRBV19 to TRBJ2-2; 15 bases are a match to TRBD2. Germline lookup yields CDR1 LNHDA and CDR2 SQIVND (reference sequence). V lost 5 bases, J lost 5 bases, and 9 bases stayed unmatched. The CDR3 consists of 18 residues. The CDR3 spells CASSGIGTSGRFTGELFF. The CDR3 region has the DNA TGTGCCAGTAGTGGAATAGGGACTAGCGGGAGGTTTACCGGGGAGCTGTTTTTT.

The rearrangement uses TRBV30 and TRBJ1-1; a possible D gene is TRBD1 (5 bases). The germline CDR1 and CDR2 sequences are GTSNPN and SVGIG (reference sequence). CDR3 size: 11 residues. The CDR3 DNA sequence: TGTGCTGGATCAAAGGGGACTGAAGCTTTCTTT. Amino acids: CAGSKGTEAFF.

The CDR3 sequence: CASSLRFGEQFF. The CDR3 coding sequence is TGTGCCAGCAGTTTACGTTTCGGTGAGCAGTTCTTC. The chain is built from TRBV27 and TRBJ2-1; no clear D. The CDR3 is made up of 12 amino acids. Germline V gives CDR1 MNHEY, CDR2 SMNVEV (reference sequence). With 2 bases removed from V and 9 bases from J, the gap between germline ends came to 8 bases.

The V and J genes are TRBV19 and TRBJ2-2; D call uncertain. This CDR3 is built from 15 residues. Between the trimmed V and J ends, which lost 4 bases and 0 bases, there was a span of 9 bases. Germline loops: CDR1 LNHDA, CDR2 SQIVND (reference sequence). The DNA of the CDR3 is TGTGCCAGTAGTACCTCACGGTCGAACACCGGGGAGCTGTTTTTT. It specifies CASSTSRSNTGELFF.

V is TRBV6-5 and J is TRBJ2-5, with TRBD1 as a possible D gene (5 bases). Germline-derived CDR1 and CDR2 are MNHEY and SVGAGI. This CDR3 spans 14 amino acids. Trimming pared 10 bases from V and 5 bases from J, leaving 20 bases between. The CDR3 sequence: CAILRVPIPETQYF. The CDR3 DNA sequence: TGTGCCATCCTCAGGGTTCCAATTCCGGAGACCCAGTACTTC.

The CDR3 here is CASSLVGTGTNTGELFF. In DNA, the CDR3 is TGTGCCAGCAGCCTGGTAGGGACAGGGACGAACACCGGGGAGCTGTTTTTT. The genes are TRBV5-4 and TRBJ2-2; 9 positions match TRBD1. CDR1 is SGHNT and CDR2 is YYREEE in the germline V gene (reference sequence). This CDR3 is built from 17 residues. Trimming at V came to 4 bases and at J to 0 bases, leaving 7 bases not matched to a gene.

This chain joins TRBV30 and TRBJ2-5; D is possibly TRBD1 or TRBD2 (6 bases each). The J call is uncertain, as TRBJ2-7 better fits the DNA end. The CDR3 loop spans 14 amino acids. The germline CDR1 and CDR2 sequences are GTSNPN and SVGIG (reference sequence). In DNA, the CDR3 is TGTGCCTGGGGGGGGCTACCTCATTTCGGCGAGCAGTACTTC. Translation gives CAWGGLPHFGEQYF.

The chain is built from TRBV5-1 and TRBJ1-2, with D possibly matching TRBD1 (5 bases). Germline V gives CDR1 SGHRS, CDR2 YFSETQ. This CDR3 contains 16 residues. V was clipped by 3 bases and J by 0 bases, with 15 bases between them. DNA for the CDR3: TGCGCCAGCAGCTCTATCCGGGACGGCGCTAACTATGGCTACACCTTC. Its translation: CASSSIRDGANYGYTF.

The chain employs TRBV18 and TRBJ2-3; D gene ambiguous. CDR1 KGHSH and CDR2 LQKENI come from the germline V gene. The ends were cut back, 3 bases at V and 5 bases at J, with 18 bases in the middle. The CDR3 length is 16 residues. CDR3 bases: TGTGCCAGCTCACCCACAAGATTTGGAGCGCAAGATACGCAGTATTTT. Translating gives CASSPTRFGAQDTQYF.

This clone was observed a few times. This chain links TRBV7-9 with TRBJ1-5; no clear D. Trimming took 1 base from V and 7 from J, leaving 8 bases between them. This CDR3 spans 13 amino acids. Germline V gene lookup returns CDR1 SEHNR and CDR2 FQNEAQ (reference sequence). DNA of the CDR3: TGTGCCAGCAGCTTAGAGGGAAGGCAGCCCCAGCATTTT. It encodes CASSLEGRQPQHF.

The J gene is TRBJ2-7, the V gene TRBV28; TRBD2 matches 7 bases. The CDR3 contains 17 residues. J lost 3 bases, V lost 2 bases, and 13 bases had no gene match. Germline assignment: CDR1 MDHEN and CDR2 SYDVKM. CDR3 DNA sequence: TGTGCCAGCAGTTTACGGGCCGGGGAGGGCATGGACTACGAGCAGTACTTC. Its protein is CASSLRAGEGMDYEQYF.

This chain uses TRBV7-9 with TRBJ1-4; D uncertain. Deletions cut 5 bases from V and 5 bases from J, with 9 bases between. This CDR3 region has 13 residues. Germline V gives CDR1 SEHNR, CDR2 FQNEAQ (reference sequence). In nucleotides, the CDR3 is TGTGCCAGCAGCCGAAAAGCAAATGAAAAACTGTTTTTT. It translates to CASSRKANEKLFF.

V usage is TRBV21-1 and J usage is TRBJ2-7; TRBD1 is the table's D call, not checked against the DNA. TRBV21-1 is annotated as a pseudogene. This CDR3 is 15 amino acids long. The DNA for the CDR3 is TGTGCCAGCAGCAAACTAGGACAGGCTACCTACGAGCAGTACTTC. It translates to CASSKLGQATYEQYF.

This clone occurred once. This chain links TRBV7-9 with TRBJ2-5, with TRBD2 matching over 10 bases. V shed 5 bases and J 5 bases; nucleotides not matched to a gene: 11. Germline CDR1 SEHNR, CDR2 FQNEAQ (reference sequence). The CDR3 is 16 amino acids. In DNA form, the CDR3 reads TGTGCCAGCAGCATCCGGACTAGCGGAAGTTCGGAGACCCAGTACTTC. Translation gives CASSIRTSGSSETQYF.

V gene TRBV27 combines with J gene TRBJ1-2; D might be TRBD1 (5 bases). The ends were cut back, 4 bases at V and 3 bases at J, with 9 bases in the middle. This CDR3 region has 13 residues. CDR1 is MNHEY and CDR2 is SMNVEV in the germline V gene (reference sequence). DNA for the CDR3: TGTGCCAGCAGTTGGGGCAGGGACTATGGCTACACCTTC. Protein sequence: CASSWGRDYGYTF.

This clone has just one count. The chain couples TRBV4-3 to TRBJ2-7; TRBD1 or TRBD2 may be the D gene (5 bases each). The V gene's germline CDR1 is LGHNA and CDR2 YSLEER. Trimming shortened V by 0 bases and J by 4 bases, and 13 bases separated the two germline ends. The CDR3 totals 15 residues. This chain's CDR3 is CASSQEDGTIYEQYF. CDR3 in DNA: TGCGCCAGCAGCCAAGAAGACGGGACGATTTACGAGCAGTACTTC.

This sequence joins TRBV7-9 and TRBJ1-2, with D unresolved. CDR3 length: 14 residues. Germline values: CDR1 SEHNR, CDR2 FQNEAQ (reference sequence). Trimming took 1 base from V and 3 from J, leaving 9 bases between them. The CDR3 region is CASSLVLRDYGYTF. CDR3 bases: TGTGCCAGCAGCTTAGTTCTGAGAGACTATGGCTACACCTTC.

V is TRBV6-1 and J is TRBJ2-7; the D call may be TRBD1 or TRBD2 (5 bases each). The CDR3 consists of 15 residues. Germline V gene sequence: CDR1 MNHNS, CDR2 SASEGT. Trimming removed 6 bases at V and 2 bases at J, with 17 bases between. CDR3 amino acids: CASSGAIYLAYEQYF. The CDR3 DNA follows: TGTGCCAGCAGCGGGGCTATATATTTAGCCTACGAGCAGTACTTC.

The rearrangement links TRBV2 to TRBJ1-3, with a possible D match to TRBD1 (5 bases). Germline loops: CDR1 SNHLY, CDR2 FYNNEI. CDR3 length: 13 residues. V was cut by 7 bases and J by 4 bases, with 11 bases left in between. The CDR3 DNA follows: TGTGCCAGCATCGGACGGACAGGAAACACCATATATTTT. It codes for CASIGRTGNTIYF.

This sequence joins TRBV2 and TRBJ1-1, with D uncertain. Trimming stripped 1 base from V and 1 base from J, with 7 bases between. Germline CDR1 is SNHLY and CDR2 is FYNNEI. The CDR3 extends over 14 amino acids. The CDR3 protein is CASSEGSENTEAFF. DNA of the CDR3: TGTGCCAGCAGTGAAGGCTCGGAGAACACTGAAGCTTTCTTT.

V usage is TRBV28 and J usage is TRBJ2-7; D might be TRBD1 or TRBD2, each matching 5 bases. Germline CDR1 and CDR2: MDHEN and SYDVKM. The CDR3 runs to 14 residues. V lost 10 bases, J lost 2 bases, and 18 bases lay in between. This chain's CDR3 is CAIRPGALTYEQYF. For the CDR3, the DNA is TGTGCCATCAGGCCCGGGGCCCTTACCTACGAGCAGTACTTC.

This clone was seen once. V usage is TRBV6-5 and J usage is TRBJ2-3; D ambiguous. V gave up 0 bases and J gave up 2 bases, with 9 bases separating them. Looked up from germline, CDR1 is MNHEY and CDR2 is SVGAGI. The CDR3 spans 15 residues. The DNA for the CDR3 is TGTGCCAGCAGTTACTCGTCAGCCTTCACAGATACGCAGTATTTT. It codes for CASSYSSAFTDTQYF.

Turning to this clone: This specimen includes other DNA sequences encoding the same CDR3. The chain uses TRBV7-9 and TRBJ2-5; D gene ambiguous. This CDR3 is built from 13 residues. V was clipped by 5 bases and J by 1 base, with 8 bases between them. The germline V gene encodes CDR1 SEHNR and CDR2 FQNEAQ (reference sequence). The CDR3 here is CASSPGSQETQYF. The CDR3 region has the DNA TGTGCCAGCAGCCCTGGGTCCCAAGAGACCCAGTACTTC. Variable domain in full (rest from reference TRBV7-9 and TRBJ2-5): DTGVSQNPRHKITKRGQNVTFRCDPISEHNRLYWYRQTLGQGPEFLTYFQNEAQLEKSRLLSDRFSAERPKGSFSTLEIQRTEQGDSAMYLCASSPGSQETQYFGPGTRLLVL.

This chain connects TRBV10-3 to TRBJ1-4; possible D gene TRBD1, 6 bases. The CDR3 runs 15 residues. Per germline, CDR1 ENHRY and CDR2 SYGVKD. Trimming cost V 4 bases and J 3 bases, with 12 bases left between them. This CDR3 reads CAISALQGSNEKLFF. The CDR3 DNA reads TGTGCCATCAGTGCGCTACAGGGTTCTAATGAAAAACTGTTTTTT.

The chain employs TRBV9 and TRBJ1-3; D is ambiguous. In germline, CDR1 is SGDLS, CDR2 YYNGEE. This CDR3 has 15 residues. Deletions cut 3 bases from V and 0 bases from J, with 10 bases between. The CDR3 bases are TGTGCCAGCAGCGAGGACCTAAGCTCTGGAAACACCATATATTTT. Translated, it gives CASSEDLSSGNTIYF.

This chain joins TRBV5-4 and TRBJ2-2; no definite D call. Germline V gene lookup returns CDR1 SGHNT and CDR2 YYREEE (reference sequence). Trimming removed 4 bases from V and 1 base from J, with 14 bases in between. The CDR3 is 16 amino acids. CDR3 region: CASSPSIGLNTGELFF. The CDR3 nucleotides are TGTGCCAGCAGCCCGAGCATCGGGCTGAACACCGGGGAGCTGTTTTTT.